This T cell receptor beta chain was sequenced for a study of T cell responses to AZD1222 COVID-19 vaccine. Regarding the study as a whole: Unmutated regions of variants are reportedly targeted by nearly half of spike-specific TCRs. Every sample of the repertoires postdated the peak T cell response. Spike-wide vaccine-associated CD4 TCRs dominated at 160-218 and 743-854. Baseline antibody screening turned up just a handful of seropositive AZD1222 recipients.

Of note for this clone: Its antigen is still unknown.

The CDR3 totals 15 residues. Germline CDR1 SGDLS, CDR2 YYNGEE. Trimming took off 0 bases at V and 2 bases at J, with 12 bases between the two ends. Assay used: immunoSEQ multiplex PCR; TCRdb lists only in-frame clones, some missing. The sample includes under 200,000 clones, about nine tenths seen only once; the top ten take around 2.5%. The chain uses TRBV9 and TRBJ2-7; D gene uncertain. This TCR was sampled from an adult in good health. Sample: peripheral blood, taken on day 0 of MenACWY control vaccination. CDR3: CASSVGGMAAYEQYF. In DNA, the CDR3 is TGTGCCAGCAGCGTAGGGGGTATGGCGGCCTACGAGCAGTACTTC.